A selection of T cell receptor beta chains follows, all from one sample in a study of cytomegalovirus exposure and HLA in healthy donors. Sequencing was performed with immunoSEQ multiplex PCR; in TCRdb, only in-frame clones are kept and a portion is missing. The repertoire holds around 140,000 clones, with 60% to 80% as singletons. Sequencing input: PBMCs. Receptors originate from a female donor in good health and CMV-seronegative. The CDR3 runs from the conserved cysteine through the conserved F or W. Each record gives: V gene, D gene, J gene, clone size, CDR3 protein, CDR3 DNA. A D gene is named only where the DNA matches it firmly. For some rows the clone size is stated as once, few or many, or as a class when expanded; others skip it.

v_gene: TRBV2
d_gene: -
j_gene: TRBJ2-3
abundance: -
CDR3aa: CASSLQVSTDTQYF
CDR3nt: TGTGCCAGCAGTCTACAGGTTAGCACAGATACGCAGTATTTT

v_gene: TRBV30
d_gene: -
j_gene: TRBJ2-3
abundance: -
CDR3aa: CAWLSSTDTQYF
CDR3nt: TGTGCCTGGCTGTCTAGCACAGATACGCAGTATTTT

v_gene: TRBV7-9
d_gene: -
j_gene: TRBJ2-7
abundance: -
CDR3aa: CASSPQEAEQYF
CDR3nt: TGTGCCAGCAGCCCTCAGGAGGCGGAGCAGTACTTC

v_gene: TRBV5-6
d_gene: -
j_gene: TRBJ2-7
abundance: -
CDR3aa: CASSLVASIEQYF
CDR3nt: TGTGCCAGCAGCTTGGTTGCCAGTATTGAGCAGTACTTC

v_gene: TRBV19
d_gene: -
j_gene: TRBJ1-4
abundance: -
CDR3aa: CASSMERKNEKLFF
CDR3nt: TGTGCCAGTAGTATGGAGCGTAAAAATGAAAAACTGTTTTTT

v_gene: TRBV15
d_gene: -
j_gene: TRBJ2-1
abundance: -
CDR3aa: CATCTSEGIGSEYNEQFF
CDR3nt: TGTGCCACCTGCACCTCGGAAGGGATCGGGAGCGAGTACAATGAGCAGTTCTTC

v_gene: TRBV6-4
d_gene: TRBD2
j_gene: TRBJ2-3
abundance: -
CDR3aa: CASSPLLAGADTQYF
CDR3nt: TGTGCCAGCAGCCCCCTACTAGCGGGGGCAGATACGCAGTATTTT

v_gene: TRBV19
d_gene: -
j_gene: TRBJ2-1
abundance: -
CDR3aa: CASKSGYNEQFF
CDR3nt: TGTGCCAGCAAATCCGGGTACAATGAGCAGTTCTTC

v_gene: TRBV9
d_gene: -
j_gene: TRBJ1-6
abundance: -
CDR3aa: CASSPDRSSYNSPLHF
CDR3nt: TGTGCCAGCAGCCCGGACAGAAGCTCCTATAATTCACCCCTCCACTTT

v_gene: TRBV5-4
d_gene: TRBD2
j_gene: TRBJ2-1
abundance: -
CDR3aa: CASSVGGAGEGGEQFF
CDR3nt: TGTGCCAGCAGCGTCGGGGGAGCGGGAGAGGGGGGTGAGCAGTTCTTC

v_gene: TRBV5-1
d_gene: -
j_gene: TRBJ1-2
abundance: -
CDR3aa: CASSPRGYGYTF
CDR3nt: TGCGCCAGCAGCCCGAGGGGGTACGGCTACACCTTC

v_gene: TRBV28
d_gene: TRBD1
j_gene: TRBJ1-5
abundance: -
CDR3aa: CASRLPRQGNQPQHF
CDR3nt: TGTGCCAGCAGACTACCGAGACAGGGTAATCAGCCCCAGCATTTT

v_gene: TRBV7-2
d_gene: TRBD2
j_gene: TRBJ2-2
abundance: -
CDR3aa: CASSTRGGRDTGELFF
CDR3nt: TGTGCCAGCAGTACCCGGGGGGGGCGAGATACCGGGGAGCTGTTTTTT

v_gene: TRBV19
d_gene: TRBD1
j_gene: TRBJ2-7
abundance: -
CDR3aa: CASSIVQGESYEQYF
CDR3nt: TGTGCCAGTAGTATAGTCCAGGGGGAGTCCTACGAGCAGTACTTC

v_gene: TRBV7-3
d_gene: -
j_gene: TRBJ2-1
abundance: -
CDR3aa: CASRYSTGAVGNEQFF
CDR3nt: TGTGCCAGCAGATATTCGACGGGAGCCGTTGGCAATGAGCAGTTCTTC

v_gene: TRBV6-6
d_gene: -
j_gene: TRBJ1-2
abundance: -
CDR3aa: CASSVKDSRQNTF
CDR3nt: TGTGCCAGCAGTGTAAAAGACAGCCGGCAGAACACCTTC

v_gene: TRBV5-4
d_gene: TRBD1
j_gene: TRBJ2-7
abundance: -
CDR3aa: CASRDGTVSYEQYF
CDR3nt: TGTGCCAGCCGGGATGGGACAGTCTCCTACGAGCAGTACTTC

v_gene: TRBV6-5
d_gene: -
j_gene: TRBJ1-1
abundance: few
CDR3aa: CASRRVLNTEAFF
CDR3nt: TGTGCCAGCCGGCGGGTGCTGAACACTGAAGCTTTCTTT

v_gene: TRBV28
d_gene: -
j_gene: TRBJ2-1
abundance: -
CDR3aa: CASRKAGGHLNGEQFF
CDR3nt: TGTGCCAGCCGAAAAGCGGGTGGCCATTTAAACGGTGAGCAGTTCTTC

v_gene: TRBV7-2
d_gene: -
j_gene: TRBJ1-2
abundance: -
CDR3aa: CASSLDRDNGYTF
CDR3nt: TGTGCCAGCAGCTTAGACAGGGACAATGGCTACACCTTC

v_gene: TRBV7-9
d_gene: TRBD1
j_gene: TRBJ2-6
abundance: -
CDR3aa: CASSPRTGRGANVLTF
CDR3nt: TGTGCCAGCAGCCCCCGGACAGGGCGCGGGGCCAACGTCCTGACTTTC

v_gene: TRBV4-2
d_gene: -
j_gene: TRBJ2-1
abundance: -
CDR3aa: CASSQAGLLNEQFF
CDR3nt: TGTGCCAGCAGCCAAGCGGGTCTCCTCAATGAGCAGTTCTTC

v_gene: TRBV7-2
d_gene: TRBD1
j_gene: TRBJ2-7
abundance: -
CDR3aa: CASSQAGTGVYEQYF
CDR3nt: TGTGCCAGCAGCCAAGCCGGGACAGGGGTCTACGAGCAGTACTTC

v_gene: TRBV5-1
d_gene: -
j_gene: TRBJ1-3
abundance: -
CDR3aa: CASSLQGPGNTIYF
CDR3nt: TGCGCCAGCAGCTTACAGGGCCCGGGAAACACCATATATTTT

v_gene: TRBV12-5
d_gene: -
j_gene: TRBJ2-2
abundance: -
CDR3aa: CASGLTDDGELNTGELFF
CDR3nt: TGTGCTAGTGGTCTTACCGACGACGGGGAGTTGAACACCGGGGAGCTGTTTTTT

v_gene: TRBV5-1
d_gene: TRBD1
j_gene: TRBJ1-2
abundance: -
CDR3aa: CASSSRQGAGYTF
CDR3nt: TGCGCCAGCAGCTCCCGACAGGGGGCAGGCTACACCTTC

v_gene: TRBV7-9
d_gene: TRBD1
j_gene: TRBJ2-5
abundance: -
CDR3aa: CASSIRQGTTQYF
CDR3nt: TGTGCCAGCAGCATCAGACAGGGTACGACCCAGTACTTC

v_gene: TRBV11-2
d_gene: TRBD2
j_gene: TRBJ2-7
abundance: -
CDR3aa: CASSWEGSLGSEQYF
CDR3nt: TGTGCCAGCAGCTGGGAGGGAAGCTTGGGTAGCGAGCAGTACTTC